Listed here are 29 T cell receptor beta chains from one sample, sequenced in a study of T cells in Graves' hyperthyroidism and ophthalmopathy. Authors of the study amplified TCR beta CDR3 regions from RNA transcripts. TCR CDR3 regions were first amplified by RT-PCR with HTBI primers. TCRdb passed the multiplex PCR reads through MiXCR, listing each CDR3 protein once. This sample has nearly 600,000 distinct CDR3 sequences, with 13% to 15% found just once. The sequencing input was blood. Receptors were obtained from a woman aged 18-29 years with Graves' ophthalmopathy.

The sample holds many counts of this clonotype. The genes are TRBV18 and TRBJ1-2, with D perhaps TRBD1 (5 bases). CDR1 and CDR2 (germline): KGHSH, LQKENI. This CDR3 is built from 17 residues. V was trimmed by 3 bases and J by 0 bases, leaving 17 bases between them. This CDR3 is CASSPSTDRRANYGYTF. The DNA of the CDR3 is TGTGCCAGCTCACCGTCCACTGACAGAAGAGCTAACTATGGCTACACCTTC.

The rearrangement uses TRBV18 and TRBJ1-3; 7 nucleotides align to TRBD1. Germline CDR1 is KGHSH and CDR2 is LQKENI. The CDR3 is 17 amino acids. The ends lost 3 bases at V and 4 bases at J; junction bases unmatched: 12. In DNA form, the CDR3 reads TGTGCCAGCTCACCTCGTGGGACAGATCGTTACGGAAACACCATATATTTT. It specifies CASSPRGTDRYGNTIYF.

There are a few counts of this clonotype. CDR3 amino acids: CSARDGGGYHF. Written as DNA, the CDR3 is TGCAGTGCTAGAGATGGGGGGGGTTACCATTTT. J is TRBJ1-5 and V is TRBV20-1; maybe TRBD1 (5 bases). The CDR3 sequence is 11 residues long. Germline CDR1 is DFQATT and CDR2 is SNEGSKA (reference sequence). Trimming stripped 0 bases from V and 16 bases from J, with 13 bases between.

This clonotype was detected ten times or more. The V and J genes are TRBV7-3 and TRBJ1-2; D remains unclear. The CDR3 spans 14 residues. Trimming took off 2 bases at V and 8 bases at J, with 15 bases between the two ends. Germline CDR1 is SGHTA and CDR2 is FQGTGA. The CDR3 sequence: CASSLSPASLGYTF. The CDR3 bases are TGTGCCAGCAGCTTATCGCCAGCCTCTCTCGGCTACACCTTC. The complete variable domain, with remaining parts taken from reference TRBV7-3 and TRBJ1-2, reads GAGVSQTPSNKVTEKGKYVELRCDPISGHTALYWYRQSLGQGPEFLIYFQGTGAADDSGLPNDRFFAVRPEGSVSTLKIQRTERGDSAVYLCASSLSPASLGYTFGSGTRLTVV.

This clonotype was observed at least ten times. The chain carries TRBV28 and TRBJ2-3; 9 bases match TRBD1. V lost 3 bases and J lost 3; bases outside the gene matches: 7. The CDR3 is 16 amino acids. The germline CDR1 and CDR2 sequences are MDHEN and SYDVKM. The CDR3 DNA sequence: TGTGCCAGCAGTTTTACCGGGACAGGGCTAACAGATACGCAGTATTTT. As protein: CASSFTGTGLTDTQYF.

In this sample, this clonotype turned up a few times. The chain is built from TRBV10-3 and TRBJ2-7; TRBD1 aligns across 9 bases. J was trimmed by 1 base and V by 6 bases; bases with no gene match: 10. The CDR3 is made up of 16 amino acids. Germline CDR1 ENHRY, CDR2 SYGVKD. The CDR3 is CAIRAQTGTGSYEQYF. The CDR3 bases are TGTGCCATCAGAGCCCAGACCGGGACAGGGTCCTACGAGCAGTACTTC.

This clonotype was seen at least ten times. The chain's CDR3 is CASSLDQGTDTQYF. The CDR3 region has the DNA TGTGCCAGCAGCTTGGACCAGGGGACAGATACGCAGTATTTT. The chain links TRBV7-9 to TRBJ2-3; weak D call: TRBD1 (6 bases). Germline CDR1 reads SEHNR; CDR2 reads FQNEAQ (reference sequence). Trimming removed 3 bases at V and 3 bases at J, with 10 bases between. The CDR3 runs 14 residues.

Ten or more counts support this clonotype. The chain carries TRBV11-2 and TRBJ2-1, with 13 bases aligning to TRBD2. The germline CDR1 and CDR2 sequences are SGHAT and FQNNGV. J lost 7 bases, V lost 4 bases, and 7 bases had no gene match. The CDR3 sequence is 16 residues long. This CDR3 is CASSSTPLAGGNEQFF. The DNA of the CDR3 is TGTGCCAGCAGCTCAACCCCACTAGCGGGAGGGAATGAGCAGTTCTTC.

In its sample, this clonotype was seen many times. This sequence joins TRBV7-9 and TRBJ2-1, with no clear D. Trimming took 0 bases from V and 1 from J, leaving 16 bases between them. Germline loops: CDR1 SEHNR, CDR2 FQNEAQ (reference sequence). The CDR3 covers 18 residues. CDR3 DNA: TGTGCCAGCAGCTTAGCCCCACTTCTCCTACGATCCTACAATGAGCAGTTCTTC. This codes for CASSLAPLLLRSYNEQFF.

This clonotype was detected only a few times. Here the CDR3 omits its conserved ending phenylalanine or tryptophan, so a read error is the likely source. The V gene is TRBV27, the J gene TRBJ2-3, with 15 nucleotides matching TRBD2. This CDR3 has 20 residues. Germline lookup yields CDR1 MNHEY and CDR2 SMNVEV (reference sequence). V shed 5 bases, J shed 3 bases, and the junction held 15 bases outside the gene matches. Here the CDR3 DNA reads TGTGCCAGCAGTATACCTACAGGGACTAGCGGGAGGATTCGGACAGATACGCAGTATCTT. This codes for CASSIPTGTSGRIRTDTQYL.

A remark on this clonotype: A read error is possible here, since a much larger clone lies one base away. This CDR3 is missing its conserved last phenylalanine or tryptophan, likely due to a read error. V and J are TRBV6-2 or TRBV6-3 and TRBJ1-2; D is undetermined. The CDR3 extends over 14 amino acids. Germline V lookup: CDR1 MNHEY, CDR2 SVGEGT. V was trimmed by 2 bases and J by 0 bases, leaving 7 bases between them. CDR3 loop: CASSYRAANYGYTL. DNA of the CDR3: TGTGCCAGCAGTTACCGGGCAGCTAACTATGGCTACACCCTC.

This clonotype appeared many times. The chain uses TRBV10-3 and TRBJ2-3, with 7 bases aligning to TRBD2. The CDR3 runs 16 residues. J was trimmed by 2 bases and V by 6 bases; bases with no gene match: 11. In germline, CDR1 is ENHRY, CDR2 SYGVKD. CDR3 DNA: TGTGCCATCAGCTATACTAGCGTAACCCACACAGATACGCAGTATTTT. It codes for CAISYTSVTHTDTQYF.

This clonotype was counted between two and nine times. This rearrangement joins TRBV7-9 to TRBJ1-2, with D uncertain. The V end lost 0 bases, the J end lost 8 bases, and 10 bases lay between the germline ends. Germline V CDR1 and CDR2: SEHNR, FQNEAQ (reference sequence). The CDR3 is 13 amino acids. The CDR3 DNA is TGTGCCAGCAGCTTAGCGGTTTCGGGGGGCTACACCTTC. The encoded protein is CASSLAVSGGYTF.

This clonotype has at least ten counts. The genes are TRBV28 and TRBJ2-7; D remains unclear. Germline values: CDR1 MDHEN, CDR2 SYDVKM. CDR3 size: 12 residues. Deletions cut 7 bases from V and 3 bases from J, with 10 bases between. CDR3 nucleotides: TGTGCCAGCACCTCCGCCTACTACGAGCAGTACTTC. Translation: CASTSAYYEQYF.

Regarding this clonotype: Germline and junction disagree at one end, which may indicate a read error. V gene TRBV5-4 combines with J gene TRBJ2-6; D might be TRBD1 or TRBD2, each matching 5 bases. CDR1 SGHNT and CDR2 YYREEE come from the germline V gene (reference sequence). This CDR3 is built from 18 residues. The CDR3: CARSQGAWTGRGANVLTF. The CDR3 nucleotides are TGCGCCAGAAGCCAAGGGGCATGGACGGGACGAGGGGCCAACGTCCTGACTTTC. Full variable domain (remainder filled in from reference TRBV5-4 and TRBJ2-6): ETGVTQSPTHLIKTRGQQVTLRCSSQSGHNTVSWYQQALGQGPQFIFQYYREEENGRGNFPPRFSGLQFPNYSSELNVNALELDDSALYLCARSQGAWTGRGANVLTFGAGSRLTVL.

This clonotype was detected only a few times. This sequence joins TRBV4-1 and TRBJ2-5; possibly TRBD1 for D (6 bases). The V and J ends lost 1 base and 3 bases respectively, with 12 bases between them. Per the germline V gene, CDR1 is MGHRA and CDR2 is YSYEKL. The CDR3 has 15 amino acids. DNA of the CDR3: TGCGCCAGCAGCCAAGGGTCAGGGGATAAAGAGACCCAGTACTTC. Protein product: CASSQGSGDKETQYF.

The rearrangement uses TRBV4-1 and TRBJ2-5; possible D gene TRBD1, 6 bases. Germline CDR1 reads MGHRA; CDR2 reads YSYEKL. This CDR3 is built from 17 residues. V lost 6 bases and J lost 3, with 23 bases in between. The CDR3 region has the DNA TGCGCCAGCAGTCTTCGGCCACCGGGGACAACCGAAGAGACCCAGTACTTC. It encodes CASSLRPPGTTEETQYF.

This clonotype was recorded at least ten times. This chain joins TRBV12-3 or TRBV12-4 and TRBJ1-5, with D uncertain. This CDR3 comprises 13 residues. The germline V and J ends were trimmed by 6 bases and 4 bases, with 10 bases remaining between them. CDR3 loop: CASREDGNQPQHF. The CDR3 region has the DNA TGTGCCAGCAGGGAGGACGGGAATCAGCCCCAGCATTTT.

The rearrangement links TRBV20-1 to TRBJ1-5, with D possibly TRBD1 on 6 matching bases. In germline, CDR1 is DFQATT, CDR2 SNEGSKA (reference sequence). Between the trimmed V and J ends, which lost 0 bases and 7 bases, there was a span of 25 bases. This CDR3 region has 18 residues. As DNA, the CDR3 is TGCAGTGCTAGAGACCGGAACCCAGGGGCCGCCGGCCGCCAGCCCCAGCATTTT. This encodes CSARDRNPGAAGRQPQHF.

This clonotype appeared a single time. This chain joins TRBV25-1 and TRBJ2-2; TRBD1 is a possible D gene (6 bases). V lost 10 bases, J lost 3 bases, and 15 bases lay in between. Germline CDR1 and CDR2: MGHDK and SYGVNS. CDR3 size: 14 residues. Here the CDR3 reads CATLGYRDTGELFF. The CDR3, as DNA: TGTGCCACCCTGGGATACAGGGACACCGGGGAGCTGTTTTTT.

This clonotype was found a few times. The chain uses TRBV4-2 and TRBJ2-3; no firm D call. Trimming left V 3 bases short and J 7 bases short, with 20 bases between. The germline V gene encodes CDR1 LGHNA and CDR2 YNFKEQ. This CDR3 is 16 amino acids long. CDR3 in DNA: TGTGCCAGCAGCCAGCCGGACCCGAGGAGCCCGAATACGCAGTATTTT. Residues: CASSQPDPRSPNTQYF.

In its sample, this clonotype was seen once. A much larger clonotype is one base distant, so this may be a read error. J is TRBJ2-3 and V is TRBV29-1; D may be TRBD2 (5 bases). Germline V gene sequence: CDR1 SQVTM, CDR2 ANQGSEA. Trimming removed 5 bases at V and 3 bases at J, with 18 bases between. The length of the CDR3 is 15 residues. CDR3 amino acids: CSVNFRSRGTDTQYF. The DNA for the CDR3 is TGCAGCGTTAATTTCCGGTCTAGAGGGACAGATACGCAGTATTTT.

This clonotype is deemed medium-sized. The chain recombines TRBV7-2 with TRBJ2-3; D gene ambiguous. Germline V lookup: CDR1 SGHTA, CDR2 FQGNSA. Trimming took off 0 bases at V and 4 bases at J, with 5 bases between the two ends. The CDR3 consists of 13 residues. CDR3 amino acids: CASSLAVPDTQYF. CDR3 in DNA: TGTGCCAGCAGCTTAGCAGTGCCAGATACGCAGTATTTT.

This clonotype came up many times. The genes are TRBV11-2 and TRBJ1-1; D may be TRBD1 (6 bases). CDR1 and CDR2 (germline): SGHAT, FQNNGV. V was shortened by 6 bases and J by 1 base, with 9 bases between the two germline ends. CDR3 length equals 13 residues. The CDR3 nucleotides are TGTGCCAGCAGGGAGACAGGGAACACTGAAGCTTTCTTT. Encoded protein: CASRETGNTEAFF.

In its sample, this clonotype was seen many times. The chain recombines TRBV6-1 with TRBJ2-3; a possible D gene is TRBD1 (6 bases). CDR3 length: 12 residues. Trimming removed 7 bases at V and 5 bases at J, with 10 bases between. Per germline, CDR1 MNHNS and CDR2 SASEGT. DNA for the CDR3: TGTGCCAGCATAACAGGGATAGATACGCAGTATTTT. Residues: CASITGIDTQYF.

This clonotype was seen many times. The chain couples TRBV20-1 to TRBJ2-1; 7 positions agree with TRBD2. The CDR3 runs 15 residues. Germline V lookup: CDR1 DFQATT, CDR2 SNEGSKA (reference sequence). V lost 6 bases to trimming and J lost 5 bases; unmatched junction nucleotides: 13. The CDR3 bases are TGCAGTGCCCTCGATGCTAGCGGTTATAACAATGAGCAGTTCTTC. Its protein product is CSALDASGYNNEQFF.

This chain uses TRBV7-2 with TRBJ2-3; TRBD2 agrees at 13 bases. The CDR3 loop spans 17 amino acids. The V gene's germline CDR1 is SGHTA and CDR2 FQGNSA. With 7 bases clipped from V and 5 bases from J, the junction kept 12 bases outside the gene matches. CDR3 sequence (DNA): TGTGCCAGCAACCCGGGAGGGACTAGCGGGGTTGAAGATACGCAGTATTTT. Protein: CASNPGGTSGVEDTQYF. Full variable domain (missing parts from reference TRBV7-2 and TRBJ2-3): GAGVSQSPSNKVTEKGKDVELRCDPISGHTALYWYRQSLGQGLEFLIYFQGNSAPDKSGLPSDRFSAERTGGSVSTLTIQRTQQEDSAVYLCASNPGGTSGVEDTQYFGPGTRLTVL.

In its sample, this clonotype was seen many times. The V gene is TRBV7-9, the J gene TRBJ1-3, with 8 bases identical to TRBD1. The CDR3 is made up of 15 amino acids. The trim removed 6 bases at V and 4 bases at J, leaving 8 bases unmatched. Per the germline V gene, CDR1 is SEHNR and CDR2 is FQNEAQ (reference sequence). The CDR3 reads CASSTDRGSGNTIYF. In DNA form, the CDR3 reads TGTGCCAGCAGTACCGACAGGGGCTCAGGAAACACCATATATTTT.

The chain carries TRBV19 and TRBJ2-3; D gene ambiguous. CDR3 length: 14 residues. Germline CDR1 is LNHDA and CDR2 is SQIVND (reference sequence). V lost 7 bases and J lost 0, with 11 bases in between. The chain's CDR3 is CASMELRSTDTQYF. In nucleotides, the CDR3 is TGTGCCAGTATGGAACTGCGGAGCACAGATACGCAGTATTTT.